A selection of T cell receptor beta chains follows, all from one sample in a study of blood T cell repertoires in COVID-19. Some clones are missing from TCRdb's copy, which holds only in-frame ones; the method was immunoSEQ multiplex PCR. Of some 320,000 clones in the sample, around 87% are singletons; the top ten hold 7.8%. Sequencing was performed on peripheral blood. Receptors originate from a woman in her fifties or sixties who had recovered from COVID-19. Each CDR3 is given with its conserved first and last residue. D genes are given only for firm matches. Not all rows give a size; the values are once, few, many and, for expanded clones, a class.

clone size | D gene | J gene | V gene | CDR3 DNA | CDR3 protein
once | TRBD2 | TRBJ2-2 | TRBV20-1 | TGCAGTGCTAGTGGGACTAGCGGGAAATACGGGGAGCTGTTTTTT | CSASGTSGKYGELFF
NA | NA | TRBJ1-3 | TRBV7-2 | TGTGCCAGCAGCTTATACAAACAGGGCTCTGGAAACACCATATATTTT | CASSLYKQGSGNTIYF
few | NA | TRBJ2-7 | TRBV5-8 | TGTGCCAGCAGCGCCGAAAGGACTTCTACGGGGGAGCAGTACTTC | CASSAERTSTGEQYF
NA | NA | TRBJ1-3 | TRBV28 | TGTGCCAGCAGGGCAGGCGGAAACACCATATATTTT | CASRAGGNTIYF
NA | NA | TRBJ2-2 | TRBV18 | TGTGCCAGCTCACCTTCGATTTTGCGGGACACCGGGGAGCTGTTTTTT | CASSPSILRDTGELFF
NA | TRBD2 | TRBJ2-3 | TRBV3-1/TRBV3-2 | TGTGCCAGCAGCCATCGGCGGGAGGGCCGCACGCAGTATTTT | CASSHRREGRTQYF
NA | TRBD1 | TRBJ2-5 | TRBV28 | TGTGCCAGCGCAATTAGGGACAGGGGTAAAGAGACCCAGTACTTC | CASAIRDRGKETQYF
NA | NA | TRBJ2-7 | TRBV4-1 | TGCGCCAGCAGCCAAGAGGTAGCCACCTTGACCTCCTACGAGCAGTACTTC | CASSQEVATLTSYEQYF
NA | NA | TRBJ2-7 | TRBV7-6 | TGTGCCAGCAGCCCCAGATCTGCGGGGCCTCAGGAGCAGTACTTC | CASSPRSAGPQEQYF
NA | TRBD1 | TRBJ1-2 | TRBV5-1 | TGCGCCAGCAGCTTGGGCAGGGGGTCGGATGGCTACACCTTC | CASSLGRGSDGYTF
NA | NA | TRBJ2-5 | TRBV3-1/TRBV3-2 | TGTGCCAGCAGCCAATGGGGAGACGGGACCCAGTACTTC | CASSQWGDGTQYF
NA | TRBD1 | TRBJ1-1 | TRBV4-2 | TGTGCCAGCAGCCAAAGGGACAGCGGCCCGAACACTGAAGCTTTCTTT | CASSQRDSGPNTEAFF
NA | NA | TRBJ2-7 | TRBV14 | TGTGCCAGCAGCAATGGACATCTAAGCTCCTACGAGCAGTACTTC | CASSNGHLSSYEQYF
NA | NA | TRBJ1-2 | TRBV5-4 | TGTGCCAGCAGCCCGGGGGGGGCGGATAACTATGGCTACACCTTC | CASSPGGADNYGYTF
few | NA | TRBJ2-1 | TRBV6-5 | TGTGCCAGCAGTTACTCTGGGAGCTCCCTCGATGAGCAGTTCTTC | CASSYSGSSLDEQFF
few | TRBD2 | TRBJ2-2 | TRBV7-3 | TGTGCCAGCAGCCTGGGACTAGCTAGTCGTACCGGGGAGCTGTTTTTT | CASSLGLASRTGELFF
NA | NA | TRBJ1-2 | TRBV12-3/TRBV12-4 | TGTGCCAGCAGCAAAACATTGGGCTACACCTTC | CASSKTLGYTF
NA | TRBD1 | TRBJ2-7 | TRBV7-2 | TGTGCCAGCAGCTTAGCCGGGACAGGGGGTTACGAGCAGTACTTC | CASSLAGTGGYEQYF
NA | TRBD2 | TRBJ2-3 | TRBV11-2 | TGTGCCAGCAGCTCTTGGGGACTAGCGGGGCATACGCAGTATTTT | CASSSWGLAGHTQYF
few | TRBD1 | TRBJ2-2 | TRBV5-4 | TGTGCCAGCAGCATGGGGACAGACCCCACCGGGGAGCTGTTTTTT | CASSMGTDPTGELFF
NA | TRBD2 | TRBJ2-5 | TRBV4-3 | TGCGCCAGCAGCCAAGCCCTAGCGGGAGAGACCCAGTACTTC | CASSQALAGETQYF
NA | NA | TRBJ1-3 | TRBV6-5 | TGTGCCAGCAGTCTGGGGGCTTACTCTGGAAACACCATATATTTT | CASSLGAYSGNTIYF
NA | NA | TRBJ2-6 | TRBV9 | TGTGCCAGCAGCACTGGAGTCTCTGGGGCCAACGTCCTGACTTTC | CASSTGVSGANVLTF
NA | TRBD1 | TRBJ2-7 | TRBV7-2 | TGTGCCAGCAGTTCCGGACAGGGAGTTTGGTACGAGCAGTACTTC | CASSSGQGVWYEQYF
NA | NA | TRBJ2-5 | TRBV6-5 | TGTGCCAGCAGCCCACCAGCGGGTACAAAGGAGACCCAGTACTTC | CASSPPAGTKETQYF
NA | NA | TRBJ1-5 | TRBV18 | TGTGCCAGCTCGCAGTACTCGGGGAATAGCAATCAGCCCCAGCATTTT | CASSQYSGNSNQPQHF
NA | NA | TRBJ1-1 | TRBV18 | TGTGCCAGCTCACTTCATAACACTGAAGCTTTCTTT | CASSLHNTEAFF
NA | NA | TRBJ1-4 | TRBV18 | TGTGCCAGCTCACCTAGCGGGAGCGGGTATGAAAAACTGTTTTTT | CASSPSGSGYEKLFF
NA | NA | TRBJ2-1 | TRBV11-3 | TGTGCCAGCAGCTTAGATCCTGCAGGGGTCCGTAATGAGCAGTTCTTC | CASSLDPAGVRNEQFF
NA | TRBD1 | TRBJ2-7 | TRBV19 | TGTGCCAGTAGTGGACAGGCGAGAGGCTACGAGCAGTACTTC | CASSGQARGYEQYF
NA | NA | TRBJ1-2 | TRBV7-9 | TGTGCCAGCAGCCGAAGCGGCGGGGTGAAGGACGGCTACACCTTC | CASSRSGGVKDGYTF
NA | NA | TRBJ2-3 | TRBV5-5 | TGTGCCAGCAGCTTTCTCTCACAGGTAGATACGCAGTATTTT | CASSFLSQVDTQYF
NA | NA | TRBJ2-2 | TRBV18 | TGTGCCAGCTCACCTTTCGACAGTAGCAACACCGGGGAGCTGTTTTTT | CASSPFDSSNTGELFF
NA | NA | TRBJ1-1 | TRBV7-9 | TGTGCCAGCAGCCCTTCGATACAGGGTAAAACTGAAGCTTTCTTT | CASSPSIQGKTEAFF
NA | NA | TRBJ2-3 | TRBV7-3 | TGTGCCAGCAGCTTAAATTCGGGGAAAAGCACAGATACGCAGTATTTT | CASSLNSGKSTDTQYF
NA | TRBD2 | TRBJ2-1 | TRBV30 | TGTGCCTGGAGTCCATCACTAGCGGGATTTGAGCAGTTCTTC | CAWSPSLAGFEQFF
NA | TRBD1 | TRBJ1-6 | TRBV18 | TGTGCCAGCTCACCCTCCACAGGGGTTAATTCACCCCTCCACTTT | CASSPSTGVNSPLHF
NA | NA | TRBJ1-1 | TRBV6-2/TRBV6-3 | TGTGCCAGCAGTTACTCGATTAGGTACGCGGCATCGTGGAACACTGAAGCTTTCTTT | CASSYSIRYAASWNTEAFF
NA | TRBD1 | TRBJ1-1 | TRBV19 | TGTGCCAGTAGTACCGCCGGGACAGGGTTAACTGAAGCTTTCTTT | CASSTAGTGLTEAFF
NA | TRBD1 | TRBJ1-1 | TRBV11-3 | TGTGCCAGCAGCCCCCAACAGGGGAAGAACACTGAAGCTTTCTTT | CASSPQQGKNTEAFF
NA | NA | TRBJ1-1 | TRBV3-1/TRBV3-2 | TGTGCCAGCAAACTAATGACCGCGGTGGAAACTGAAGCTTTCTTT | CASKLMTAVETEAFF
NA | NA | TRBJ2-7 | TRBV6-5 | TGTGCCAGCAGCCGGTGGGTGGGGGGGCCCCACGAGCAGTACTTC | CASSRWVGGPHEQYF
NA | NA | TRBJ1-2 | TRBV6-5 | TGTGCCAGCAGAGGGACAAACTATGGCTACACCTTC | CASRGTNYGYTF
NA | NA | TRBJ2-2 | TRBV11-3 | TGTGCCAGCAGCTTAGCCTCTTTTAACACCGGGGAGCTGTTTTTT | CASSLASFNTGELFF
NA | NA | TRBJ1-1 | TRBV29-1 | TGCAGCGGAAGACAAGTGAACACTGAAGCTTTCTTT | CSGRQVNTEAFF
NA | NA | TRBJ1-1 | TRBV29-1 | TGCAGCGTTGGACAGGTTGTGAACACTGAAGCTTTCTTT | CSVGQVVNTEAFF
NA | NA | TRBJ1-5 | TRBV6-1 | TGTGCCAGCAGTGATAGGGGGCAGCCCCAGCATTTT | CASSDRGQPQHF
NA | TRBD1 | TRBJ1-1 | TRBV5-4 | TGTGCCACTAACAGGGGTATGGCTGAAGCTTTCTTT | CATNRGMAEAFF
NA | TRBD2 | TRBJ2-5 | TRBV27 | TGTGCCAGCAGTTTATCTCCGGGAGGGTGGGAGACCCAGTACTTC | CASSLSPGGWETQYF
NA | NA | TRBJ2-6 | TRBV28 | TGTGCCAGCACCCTAAACCGGTTAGCTGGGGCCAACGTCCTGACTTTC | CASTLNRLAGANVLTF
NA | NA | TRBJ2-7 | TRBV28 | TGTGCCAGCGGCAGACAGGAGGTCGAGCAGTACTTC | CASGRQEVEQYF
NA | TRBD2 | TRBJ2-1 | TRBV27 | TGTGCCAGCAGTCACGGACTAGTCGATGAGCAGTTCTTC | CASSHGLVDEQFF
NA | TRBD1 | TRBJ1-1 | TRBV10-1 | TGCGCCAGCAGTGAGTCGAGACCGGGACAGCACACTGAAGCTTTCTTT | CASSESRPGQHTEAFF
NA | NA | TRBJ2-7 | TRBV5-4 | TGTGCCAGCGGCGGGGTTCGCGGGGCCCCCCTATCCGAGCAGTACTTC | CASGGVRGAPLSEQYF
few | NA | TRBJ1-1 | TRBV6-1 | TGTGCCAGCAGTGAGGGGGGGGTGGGAACTGAAGCTTTCTTT | CASSEGGVGTEAFF
NA | TRBD1 | TRBJ1-4 | TRBV5-3 | TGTGCCAGAAGCTCGCAGGGGGCTGGTGAAAAACTGTTTTTT | CARSSQGAGEKLFF
NA | NA | TRBJ2-7 | TRBV7-2 | TGTGCCAGCAGCTTAGGGTCGGGGTCTATAAACTCCTACGAGCAGTACTTC | CASSLGSGSINSYEQYF
once | NA | TRBJ2-3 | TRBV6-5 | TGTGCCAACAGGGCGGCTGGAGATACGCAGTATTTT | CANRAAGDTQYF
NA | NA | TRBJ1-6 | TRBV4-2 | TGTGCCAGCAGCCAAGACTTGGGCGGGGCGGCTAATTCACCCCTCCACTTT | CASSQDLGGAANSPLHF